By share, the clone carrying this T cell receptor beta chain counts as medium-sized (0.01 to 0.1%). Its antigen remains unidentified. Losses at the gene ends were 5 bases for V and 6 bases for J; bases not matched to a gene: 8. The CDR3 is 13 residues long. Germline V gene data show CDR1 as DFQATT and CDR2 as SNEGSKA (reference sequence). The data were taken from a study of T cell repertoires in aging, cancer and after chemotherapy. Findings of the study overall: Compared with age-matched healthy donors, untreated hematological or solid cancer patients showed higher blood TCR clonality. Loss of evenness, beyond lost richness, contributed to age-related TCR diversity decline in cancer patients.

TCR beta rearrangements were amplified from peripheral blood genomic DNA. Multiplex touch-down PCR with TRB-A/B primers amplified rearranged V-D-J TRB sequences. TCRdb processed the multiplex PCR reads anew with MiXCR; each CDR3 protein has one entry. Of approximately 2,100 distinct CDR3 sequences in the sample, more than 25% were seen once. The TCR originated in a human donor with a solid tumor. This chain uses TRBV20-1 with TRBJ2-7, with 9 nucleotides matching TRBD2. Material: blood. This CDR3 is CSAARAGGGEQYF. In DNA form, the CDR3 reads TGCAGTGCTGCCAGGGCGGGAGGGGGCGAGCAGTACTTC.